Listed below are T cell receptor beta chains from one sample, sequenced in a study of radiotherapy plus CTLA-4 blockade in lung cancer. Measured with immunoSEQ multiplex PCR; TCRdb has only the in-frame clones, and not every one. Of some 110,000 clones listed, over 65% are singletons. Sample: peripheral blood, taken from a patient treated with radiotherapy plus ipilimumab. Receptor source: a human donor with non-small cell lung cancer that progressed on radiotherapy plus ipilimumab. Some clones in this sample may be carry-over from other donors' samples. Both conserved end residues are part of each CDR3. D genes are given only for firm matches. A row's size may be missing; if present it is once, few, many or a size class.

clone size	V gene	J gene	D gene	CDR3 DNA	CDR3 protein
NA	TRBV7-9	TRBJ1-1	NA	TGTGCCAGCAGCTTTTGGCAGAGCTACACTGAAGCTTTCTTT	CASSFWQSYTEAFF
NA	TRBV7-2	TRBJ2-7	NA	TGTGCCAGCAGCGTCCGGGGCATCTACGAGCAGTACTTC	CASSVRGIYEQYF
NA	TRBV29-1	TRBJ2-3	TRBD2	TGCAGCGAGGCGGGGGGAGATACGCAGTATTTT	CSEAGGDTQYF
NA	TRBV30	TRBJ2-7	NA	TGTGCCTGGAGCGATACAGGGTCCTACGAGCAGTACTTC	CAWSDTGSYEQYF
NA	TRBV5-1	TRBJ1-1	TRBD1	TGCGCCAGCAGCGGTGGGACAGGCCCTGAAGCTTTCTTT	CASSGGTGPEAFF
NA	TRBV6-1	TRBJ2-7	NA	TGTGCCAGCAGTCCTAGGACTGGAGGGCGAGAGCAGTACTTC	CASSPRTGGREQYF
NA	TRBV30	TRBJ1-2	NA	TGTGCCTCTGGGGCCAGTAGAAAATATGGCTACACCTTC	CASGASRKYGYTF
NA	TRBV12-5	TRBJ1-2	NA	TGTGCTAGTGGCCCGCAGGCGTACTATGGCTACACCTTC	CASGPQAYYGYTF
NA	TRBV7-2	TRBJ2-5	NA	TGTGCCAGCAGCTTAGATCCCCAAGAGACCCAGTACTTC	CASSLDPQETQYF
medium-sized	TRBV18	TRBJ1-2	NA	TGTGCCAGCTCACCTCTTGGACAGAACTATGGCTACACCTTC	CASSPLGQNYGYTF
NA	TRBV2	TRBJ2-7	NA	TGTGCCAGCAGTGAAGGCCTCACAGGGAGAGGATACGAGCAGTACTTC	CASSEGLTGRGYEQYF
NA	TRBV9	TRBJ2-5	NA	TGTGCCAGCAGCGTTTCGTTAAGGGATTCCCAGTACTTC	CASSVSLRDSQYF
NA	TRBV6-5	TRBJ1-6	NA	TGTGCCAGCAGTTACTGGGAGGGCCGGGCGCCCCTCCACTTT	CASSYWEGRAPLHF
NA	TRBV7-2	TRBJ2-7	NA	TGTGCCAGCAGCTTAGGCTACTCCTACGAGCAGTACTTC	CASSLGYSYEQYF
NA	TRBV7-2	TRBJ2-5	TRBD2	TGTGCCAGCAGCTCCCCGGCAGGGAGGGTTCAAGAGACCCAGTACTTC	CASSSPAGRVQETQYF
once	TRBV29-1	TRBJ1-3	NA	TGCAGCGTTGAGGATTTCTCTGGAAACACCATATATTTT	CSVEDFSGNTIYF
NA	TRBV10-2	TRBJ2-1	TRBD2	TGCGCCAGCCGTCCAGTGGCGGGGGGCCACAATGAGCAGTTCTTC	CASRPVAGGHNEQFF
NA	TRBV18	TRBJ1-2	TRBD1	TGTGCCAGCTCACCACAACAGACAGGGTACTATGGCTACACCTTC	CASSPQQTGYYGYTF
few	TRBV4-3	TRBJ2-5	NA	TGCGCCAGCAGCCATTCACCTACGGCGATCGAGACCCAGTACTTC	CASSHSPTAIETQYF
once	TRBV27	TRBJ1-6	NA	TGTGCCAGCAGGTACAGGAATTCACCCCTCCACTTT	CASRYRNSPLHF
NA	TRBV7-3	TRBJ1-6	NA	TGTGCCAGCAGCTTAGAGGGCGGCAATTCACCCCTCCACTTT	CASSLEGGNSPLHF
NA	TRBV7-3	TRBJ2-7	TRBD1	TGTGCCAGCAGCTTAGGAGCCGGGACAGGAGTTTACGAGCAGTACTTC	CASSLGAGTGVYEQYF
NA	TRBV6-1	TRBJ2-5	TRBD2	TGTGCCAGCATGCGAGCGGGGGCCGGGGAGACCCAGTACTTC	CASMRAGAGETQYF
NA	TRBV9	TRBJ1-3	NA	TGTGCCAGCAGCGTAGGGGAGGATCCGCGAGGAAACACCATATATTTT	CASSVGEDPRGNTIYF
NA	TRBV11-2	TRBJ2-5	NA	TGTGCCAGCAGCCCGGGACCGAACCAAGAGACCCAGTACTTC	CASSPGPNQETQYF
NA	TRBV7-9	TRBJ2-5	TRBD1	TGTGCCAGCAGCCACTGGACAGGGCTAGAATCAGAGACCCAGTACTTC	CASSHWTGLESETQYF
NA	TRBV7-2	TRBJ2-7	NA	TGTGCCAGCAGCCTAGGGAGCGGGTCAACCCCCTTTTACGAGCAGTACTTC	CASSLGSGSTPFYEQYF
NA	TRBV4-3	TRBJ2-3	NA	TGCGCCAGCAGCCAAGATTCCAGTACAGATACGCAGTATTTT	CASSQDSSTDTQYF
NA	TRBV7-8	TRBJ2-2	NA	TGTGCCAGCAGCCCCCGAGGCGGGCTGGCGTCAGAGCTGTTTTTT	CASSPRGGLASELFF
NA	TRBV9	TRBJ1-1	TRBD1	TGTGCCAGCAGCGGGGACAGTAATGTAGCTTTCTTT	CASSGDSNVAFF
NA	TRBV7-3	TRBJ1-2	NA	TGTGCCAGCAGCCCCAATCCCTACTTGGCAGGCTATGGCTACACCTTC	CASSPNPYLAGYGYTF
NA	TRBV5-4	TRBJ2-2	NA	TGTGCCAGCAGACCCTCTAAGAACACCGGGGAGCTGTTTTTT	CASRPSKNTGELFF
NA	TRBV5-7	TRBJ2-2	NA	TGTGCCAGCAGCTTGGCCTTCGAGGTTGGAACCGGGGAGCTGTTTTTT	CASSLAFEVGTGELFF
NA	TRBV28	TRBJ1-2	TRBD1	TGTGCCAGCAGTGACAGGGGAAACTATGGCTACACCTTC	CASSDRGNYGYTF
NA	TRBV9	TRBJ2-5	TRBD2	TGTGCCAGCAGCCGGGGGGGAGAGACCCAGTACTTC	CASSRGGETQYF
NA	TRBV5-4	TRBJ1-2	NA	TGTGCCAGCACCCCCTTGAGGGGACTTTATGGCTACACCTTC	CASTPLRGLYGYTF
few	TRBV9	TRBJ1-1	NA	TGTGCCAGCAGCGTAGACAGATACACTGAAGCTTTCTTT	CASSVDRYTEAFF
NA	TRBV7-2	TRBJ2-5	TRBD2	TGTGCCAGCAGCTTAGAACTAGCGGGAGGGGAGACCCAGTACTTC	CASSLELAGGETQYF
NA	TRBV6-1	TRBJ1-1	NA	TGTGCCAGCAGTGGATCCAACACTGAAGCTTTCTTT	CASSGSNTEAFF
NA	TRBV9	TRBJ1-2	NA	TGTGCCAGCAGCGTCTCCCGGGAGAAAGAGTATGGCTACACCTTC	CASSVSREKEYGYTF
few	TRBV6-6	TRBJ2-5	NA	TGTGCCAGCAGTTACAGGGCGGAGGAGACCCAGTACTTC	CASSYRAEETQYF
NA	TRBV5-4	TRBJ2-7	NA	TGTGCCAGCAGCTCACAAAGGGGGACCAACGAGCAGTACTTC	CASSSQRGTNEQYF
once	TRBV7-9	TRBJ1-1	NA	TGTGCCAGCAGCGTAGATTGGGGGCAGGGGATATCGGGAACTGAAGCTTTCTTT	CASSVDWGQGISGTEAFF
NA	TRBV5-1	TRBJ2-3	TRBD2	TGCGCCAGCAGGCAGGGAGGGGCAGCAGATACGCAGTATTTT	CASRQGGAADTQYF
NA	TRBV2	TRBJ1-2	TRBD1	TGTGCCGCAGGGGACAGGCGAGTTGAAGGATCCTATGGCTACACCTTC	CAAGDRRVEGSYGYTF
NA	TRBV5-1	TRBJ1-1	TRBD1	TGCGCCAGCAGCTTAGGTGGGACAGCGAACACTGAAGCTTTCTTT	CASSLGGTANTEAFF
NA	TRBV7-2	TRBJ1-2	NA	TGTGCCAGCAGCCAGAGAGGGGGGACTAACTATGGCTACACCTTC	CASSQRGGTNYGYTF
NA	TRBV9	TRBJ2-1	TRBD2	TGTGCCAGCAGCGTAGGACTAGCGGGGACCAATGAGCAGTTCTTC	CASSVGLAGTNEQFF
NA	TRBV5-1	TRBJ2-7	NA	TGCGCCAGCAGCTTTAATTCAGTAGAAGGATCCTACGAGCAGTACTTC	CASSFNSVEGSYEQYF
NA	TRBV5-1	TRBJ2-3	TRBD1	TGCGCCAGCAGCTTGGGTGACAGGGGCGCAGATACGCAGTATTTT	CASSLGDRGADTQYF
NA	TRBV4-2	TRBJ2-5	NA	TGTGCCAGCAGCCGCGCCCAAGAGACCCAGTACTTC	CASSRAQETQYF
NA	TRBV7-9	TRBJ2-2	TRBD1	TGTGCCAGCAGACGGAGACAGGGAGTGGGTACCGGGGAGCTGTTTTTT	CASRRRQGVGTGELFF
few	TRBV5-1	TRBJ2-5	TRBD2	TGCGCCAGCAGCTTGGGGACTAGCGGGGCTGAGACCCAGTACTTC	CASSLGTSGAETQYF
NA	TRBV2	TRBJ1-2	NA	TGTGCCAGCAGTGGATTAGGGAGAGATGGCTACACCTTC	CASSGLGRDGYTF
NA	TRBV5-1	TRBJ2-3	TRBD2	TGCGCCAGCAGCTTGTTACTAGCGGGGACAGATACGCAGTATTTT	CASSLLLAGTDTQYF
NA	TRBV6-6	TRBJ2-5	NA	TGTGCCAGCAGTTACCCCCCGTCGAGGGGGGAAGAGACCCAGTACTTC	CASSYPPSRGEETQYF
NA	TRBV15	TRBJ2-7	TRBD2	TGTGCCACCAGCACAGCCCGGGCGGGGGACCGGCAGTACTTC	CATSTARAGDRQYF
NA	TRBV4-1	TRBJ1-6	NA	TGCGCCAGCAGCCAAATGGGGACGGGCAATTCACCCCTCCACTTT	CASSQMGTGNSPLHF
NA	TRBV5-1	TRBJ2-5	NA	TGCGCCAGCAGCTTGGATGCGGGGCAAGAGACCCAGTACTTC	CASSLDAGQETQYF
NA	TRBV5-1	TRBJ2-7	NA	TGCGCCAGCAGCTTGGTAGCGAAGGCCTACGAGCAGTACTTC	CASSLVAKAYEQYF